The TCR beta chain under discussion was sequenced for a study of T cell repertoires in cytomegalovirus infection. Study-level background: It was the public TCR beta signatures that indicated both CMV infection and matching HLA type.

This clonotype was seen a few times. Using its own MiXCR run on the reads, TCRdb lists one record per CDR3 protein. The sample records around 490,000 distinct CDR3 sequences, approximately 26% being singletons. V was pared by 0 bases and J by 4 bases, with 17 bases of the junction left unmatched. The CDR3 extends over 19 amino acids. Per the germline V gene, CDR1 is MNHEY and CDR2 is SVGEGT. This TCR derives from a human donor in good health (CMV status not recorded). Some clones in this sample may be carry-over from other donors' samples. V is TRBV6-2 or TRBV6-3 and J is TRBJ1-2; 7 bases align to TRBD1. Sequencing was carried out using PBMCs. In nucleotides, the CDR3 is TGTGCCAGCAGTTACTCCCGTCTCGGTCAGGGGGATGCTGGCTATGGCTACACCTTC. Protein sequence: CASSYSRLGQGDAGYGYTF.